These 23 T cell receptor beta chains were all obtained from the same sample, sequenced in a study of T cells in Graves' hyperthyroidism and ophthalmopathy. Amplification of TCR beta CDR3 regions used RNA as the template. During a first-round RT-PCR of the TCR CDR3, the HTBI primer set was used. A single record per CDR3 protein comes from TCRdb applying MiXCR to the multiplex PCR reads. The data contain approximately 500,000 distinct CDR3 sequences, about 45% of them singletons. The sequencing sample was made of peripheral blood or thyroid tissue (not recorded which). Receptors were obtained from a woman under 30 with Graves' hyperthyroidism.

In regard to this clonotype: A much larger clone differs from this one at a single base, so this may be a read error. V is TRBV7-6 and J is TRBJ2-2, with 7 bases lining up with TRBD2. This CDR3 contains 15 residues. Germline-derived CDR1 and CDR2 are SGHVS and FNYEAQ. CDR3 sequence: CASGQTYGRPGELFF. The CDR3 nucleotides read TGCGCCAGCGGCCAAACCTACGGGAGGCCCGGGGAGCTGTTTTTT.

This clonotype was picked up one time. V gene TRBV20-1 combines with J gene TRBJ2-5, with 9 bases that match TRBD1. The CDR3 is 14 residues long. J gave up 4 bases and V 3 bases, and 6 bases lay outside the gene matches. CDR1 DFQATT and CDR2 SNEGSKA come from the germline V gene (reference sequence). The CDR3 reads CSASPGTGRETQYF. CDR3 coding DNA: TGCAGTGCTAGTCCCGGGACAGGGCGAGAGACCCAGTACTTC.

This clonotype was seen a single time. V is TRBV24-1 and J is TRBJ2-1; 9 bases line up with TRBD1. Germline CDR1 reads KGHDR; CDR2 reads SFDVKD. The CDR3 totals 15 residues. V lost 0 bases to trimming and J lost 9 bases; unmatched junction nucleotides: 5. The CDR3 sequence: CATSDLRSDRGEQFF. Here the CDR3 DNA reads TGTGCCACCAGTGATTTGCGGTCGGACAGGGGTGAGCAGTTCTTC.

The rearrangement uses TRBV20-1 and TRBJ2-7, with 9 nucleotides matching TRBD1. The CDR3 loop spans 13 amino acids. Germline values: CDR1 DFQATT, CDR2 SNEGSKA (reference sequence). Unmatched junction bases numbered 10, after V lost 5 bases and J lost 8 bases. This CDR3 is CSALSGQGVKQYF. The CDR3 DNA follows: TGCAGTGCTCTCTCGGGACAGGGAGTGAAGCAGTACTTC.

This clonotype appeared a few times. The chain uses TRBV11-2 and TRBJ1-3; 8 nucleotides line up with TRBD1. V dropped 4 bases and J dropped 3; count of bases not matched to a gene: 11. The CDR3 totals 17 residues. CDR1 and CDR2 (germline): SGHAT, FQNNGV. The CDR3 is CASSSPSDRGIGNTIYF. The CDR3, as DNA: TGTGCCAGCAGCTCCCCGTCCGACAGGGGAATTGGAAACACCATATATTTT.

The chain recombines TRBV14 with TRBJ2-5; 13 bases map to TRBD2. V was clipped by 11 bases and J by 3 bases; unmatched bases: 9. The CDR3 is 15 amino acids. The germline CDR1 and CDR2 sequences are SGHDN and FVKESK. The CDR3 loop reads CAWSEGTSGEETQYF. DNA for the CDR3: TGTGCCTGGAGCGAGGGGACTAGCGGGGAAGAGACCCAGTACTTC.

CDR3 protein: CASSLSIAGEQYF. The CDR3 bases are TGCGCCAGCAGCTTGTCTATAGCGGGGGAGCAGTACTTC. The chain is built from TRBV5-1 and TRBJ2-7, with 8 bases aligning to TRBD2. Losses at the gene ends were 1 base for V and 7 bases for J; bases not matched to a gene: 4. The CDR3 consists of 13 residues. The V gene's germline CDR1 is SGHRS and CDR2 YFSETQ.

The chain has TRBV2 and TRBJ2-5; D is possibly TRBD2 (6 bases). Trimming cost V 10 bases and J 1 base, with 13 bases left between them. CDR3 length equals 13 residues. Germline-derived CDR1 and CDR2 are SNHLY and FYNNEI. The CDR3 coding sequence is TGTGCCACCAGCGCCGGGAGCCAAGAGACCCAGTACTTC. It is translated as CATSAGSQETQYF.

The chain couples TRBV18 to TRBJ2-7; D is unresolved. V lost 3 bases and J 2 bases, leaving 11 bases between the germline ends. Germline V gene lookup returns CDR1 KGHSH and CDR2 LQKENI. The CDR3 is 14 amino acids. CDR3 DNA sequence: TGTGCCAGCTCACCGTCCCAGTTCACCTACGAGCAGTACTTC. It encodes CASSPSQFTYEQYF. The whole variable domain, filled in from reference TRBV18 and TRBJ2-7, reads NAGVMQNPRHLVRRRGQEARLRCSPMKGHSHVYWYRQLPEEGLKFMVYLQKENIIDESGMPKERFSAEFPKEGPSILRIQQVVRGDSAAYFCASSPSQFTYEQYFGPGTRLTVT.

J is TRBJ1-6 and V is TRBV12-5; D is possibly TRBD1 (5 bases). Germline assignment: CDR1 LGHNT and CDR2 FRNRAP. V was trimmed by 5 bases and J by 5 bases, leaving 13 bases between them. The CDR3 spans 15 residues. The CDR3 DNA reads TGTGCTAGTGGTGGCTGGGGGGGGAATAATTCACCCCTCCACTTT. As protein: CASGGWGGNNSPLHF. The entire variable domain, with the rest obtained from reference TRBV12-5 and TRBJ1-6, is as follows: DARVTQTPRHKVTEMGQEVTMRCQPILGHNTVFWYRQTMMQGLELLAYFRNRAPLDDSGMPKDRFSAEMPDATLATLKIQPSEPRDSAVYFCASGGWGGNNSPLHFGNGTRLTVT.

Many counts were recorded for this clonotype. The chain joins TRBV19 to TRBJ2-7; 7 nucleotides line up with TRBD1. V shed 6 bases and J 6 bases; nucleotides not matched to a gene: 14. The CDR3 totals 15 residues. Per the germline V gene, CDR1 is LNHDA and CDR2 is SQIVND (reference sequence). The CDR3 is CASSPLSQGPGEQYF. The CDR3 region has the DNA TGTGCCAGTAGCCCATTATCACAGGGGCCGGGCGAGCAGTACTTC.

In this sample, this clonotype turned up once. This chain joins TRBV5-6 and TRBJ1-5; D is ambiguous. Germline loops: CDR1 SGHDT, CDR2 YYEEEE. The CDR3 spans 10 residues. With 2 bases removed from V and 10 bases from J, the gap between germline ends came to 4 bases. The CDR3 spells CASSFHPQHF. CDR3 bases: TGTGCCAGCAGCTTCCATCCCCAGCATTTT.

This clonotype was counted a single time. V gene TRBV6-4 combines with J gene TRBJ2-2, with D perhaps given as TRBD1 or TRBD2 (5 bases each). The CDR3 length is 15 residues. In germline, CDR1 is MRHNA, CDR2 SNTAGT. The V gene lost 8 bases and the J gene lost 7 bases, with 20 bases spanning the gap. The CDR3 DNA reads TGTGCCAGCGGGACCTCAGGGTTGTCTGACGGGGAGCTGTTTTTT. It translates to CASGTSGLSDGELFF.

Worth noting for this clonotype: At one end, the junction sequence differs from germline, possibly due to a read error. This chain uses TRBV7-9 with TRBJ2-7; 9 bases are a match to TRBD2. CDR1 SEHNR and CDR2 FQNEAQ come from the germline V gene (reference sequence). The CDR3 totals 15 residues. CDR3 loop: CASSSTGTSNHEQYF. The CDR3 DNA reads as TGCGCCAGCAGCTCCACTGGGACTAGCAATCACGAGCAGTACTTC.

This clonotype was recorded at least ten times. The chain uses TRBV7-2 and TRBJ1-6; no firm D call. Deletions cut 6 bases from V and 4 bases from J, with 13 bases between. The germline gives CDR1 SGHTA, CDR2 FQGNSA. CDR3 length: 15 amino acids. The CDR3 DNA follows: TGTGCCAGCAGTCCTCCCGGGTCATATAATTCACCCCTCCACTTT. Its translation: CASSPPGSYNSPLHF.

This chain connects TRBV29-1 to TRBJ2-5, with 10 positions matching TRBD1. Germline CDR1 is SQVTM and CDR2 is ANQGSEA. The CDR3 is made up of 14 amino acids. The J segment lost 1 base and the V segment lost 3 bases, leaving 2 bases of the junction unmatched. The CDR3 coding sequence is TGCAGCGTTGAGGGGGACAGGGGCCAAGAGACCCAGTACTTC. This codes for CSVEGDRGQETQYF.

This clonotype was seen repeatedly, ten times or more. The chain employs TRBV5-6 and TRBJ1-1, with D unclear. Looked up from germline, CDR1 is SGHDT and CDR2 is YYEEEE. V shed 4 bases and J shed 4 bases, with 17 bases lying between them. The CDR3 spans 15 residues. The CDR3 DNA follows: TGTGCCAGCAGCCCCGGACTCCTTTCGGGCACTGAAGCTTTCTTT. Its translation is CASSPGLLSGTEAFF.

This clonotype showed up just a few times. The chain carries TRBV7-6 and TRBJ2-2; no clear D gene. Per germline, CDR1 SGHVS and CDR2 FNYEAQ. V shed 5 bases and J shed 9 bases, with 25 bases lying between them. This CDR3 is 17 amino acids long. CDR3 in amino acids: CASSRPTLASSNRELFF. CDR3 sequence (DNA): TGTGCCAGCAGCCGCCCGACTCTCGCCTCATCCAACAGGGAGCTGTTTTTT.

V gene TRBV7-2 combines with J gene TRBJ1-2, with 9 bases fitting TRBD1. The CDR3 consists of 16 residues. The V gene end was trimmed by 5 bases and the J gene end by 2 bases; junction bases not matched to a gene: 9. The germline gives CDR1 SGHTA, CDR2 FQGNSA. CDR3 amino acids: CASSRDRASRNYGYTF. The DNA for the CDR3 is TGTGCCAGCAGCCGGGACAGGGCGAGCCGGAACTATGGCTACACCTTC.

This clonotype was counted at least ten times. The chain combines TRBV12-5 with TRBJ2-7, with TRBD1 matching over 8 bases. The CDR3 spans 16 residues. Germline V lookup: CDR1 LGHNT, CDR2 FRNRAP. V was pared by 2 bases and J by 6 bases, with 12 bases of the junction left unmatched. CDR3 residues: CASGLLLGTGRSEQYF. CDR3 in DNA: TGTGCTAGTGGTTTGCTACTTGGGACAGGAAGATCCGAGCAGTACTTC. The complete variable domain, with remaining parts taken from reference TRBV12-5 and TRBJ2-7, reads DARVTQTPRHKVTEMGQEVTMRCQPILGHNTVFWYRQTMMQGLELLAYFRNRAPLDDSGMPKDRFSAEMPDATLATLKIQPSEPRDSAVYFCASGLLLGTGRSEQYFGPGTRLTVT.

CDR3 amino acids: CARDLEGLAYGYTF. CDR3 in DNA: TGTGCTAGAGATCTAGAGGGATTGGCGTATGGCTACACCTTC. The chain recombines TRBV12-5 with TRBJ1-2, with no clear D. Germline V CDR1 and CDR2: LGHNT, FRNRAP. The CDR3 totals 14 residues. Trimming took 9 bases from V and 5 from J, leaving 19 bases between them. The complete variable domain, with remaining parts taken from reference TRBV12-5 and TRBJ1-2, reads DARVTQTPRHKVTEMGQEVTMRCQPILGHNTVFWYRQTMMQGLELLAYFRNRAPLDDSGMPKDRFSAEMPDATLATLKIQPSEPRDSAVYFCARDLEGLAYGYTFGSGTRLTVV.

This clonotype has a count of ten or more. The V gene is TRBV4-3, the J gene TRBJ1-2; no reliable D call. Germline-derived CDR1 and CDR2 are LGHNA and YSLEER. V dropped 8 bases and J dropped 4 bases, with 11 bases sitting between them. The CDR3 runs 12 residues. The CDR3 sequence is CASGEAGYGYTF. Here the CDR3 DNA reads TGCGCCAGCGGAGAGGCGGGCTATGGCTACACCTTC.

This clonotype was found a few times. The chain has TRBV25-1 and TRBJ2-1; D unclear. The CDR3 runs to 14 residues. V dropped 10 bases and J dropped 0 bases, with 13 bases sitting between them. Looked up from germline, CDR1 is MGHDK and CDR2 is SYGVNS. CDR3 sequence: CAIAIPHSYNEQFF. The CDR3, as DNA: TGTGCCATCGCGATTCCTCACTCCTACAATGAGCAGTTCTTC.